The sample holds many counts of the clone carrying this T cell receptor beta chain. The CDR3 is made up of 16 amino acids. V was clipped by 2 bases and J by 6 bases, with 17 bases between them. Per germline, CDR1 SEHNR and CDR2 FQNEAQ (reference sequence). These data belong to a study of regulatory T cells in long-lasting Graves disease. Study in general: New Graves' disease cases had less than 3 months of antithyroid drugs.

Time point: newly diagnosed GD, antithyroid drugs for less than 3 months. The TCR library was prepared using RNA isolated from PBMCs. EDTA tubes received approximately 9 milliliters of collected peripheral blood. Construction of the TCR beta libraries employed iRepertoire HTBI primers in conjunction with Arm-PCR of CDR3 regions. TCRdb re-derived calls from the multiplex PCR reads in MiXCR, one entry per CDR3 protein. The data contain roughly 520,000 distinct CDR3 sequences, around 12% of them singletons. The same data also contributed to another study, on T cells in Graves' hyperthyroidism and ophthalmopathy.

The sequence derives from a woman aged 25 to 45 with Graves disease. The sequenced sample was peripheral blood mononuclear cells (PBMCs), obtained at new diagnosis, from a patient treated with antithyroid drugs. The rearrangement uses TRBV7-9 and TRBJ2-1; TRBD2 might be the D (6 bases). CDR3: CASSLTGRGAFNEQFF. CDR3 in DNA: TGTGCCAGCAGCTTAACGGGGCGGGGCGCCTTCAATGAGCAGTTCTTC. Supplemented by reference TRBV7-9 and TRBJ2-1, the full variable domain reads DTGVSQNPRHKITKRGQNVTFRCDPISEHNRLYWYRQTLGQGPEFLTYFQNEAQLEKSRLLSDRFSAERPKGSFSTLEIQRTEQGDSAMYLCASSLTGRGAFNEQFFGPGTRLTVL.